The rows below give T cell receptor beta chains drawn from one sample of a study of T cell changes during pregnancy in multiple sclerosis. Some clones are missing from TCRdb's copy, which holds only in-frame ones; the method was immunoSEQ multiplex PCR. The profile covers roughly 40,000 clones, with roughly 90% appearing a single time and about 8% taken by the ten largest. Sequencing was performed on CD8+ T cells from peripheral blood mononuclear cells, taken before pregnancy. The receptors stem from a female donor with multiple sclerosis, enrolled in a pregnancy study. Both conserved end residues are part of each CDR3. The order of the fields is clone size, V gene, J gene, D gene, CDR3 DNA, CDR3 protein. A D gene is named only where the DNA matches it firmly. The size entry is marked missing in some rows and otherwise reads once, few, many or a size class.

abundance: -
v_gene: TRBV15
j_gene: TRBJ1-5
d_gene: -
CDR3nt: TGTGCCACCAGCAGTCCCCCGGGGATGGGCAATCAGCCCCAGCATTTT
CDR3aa: CATSSPPGMGNQPQHF

abundance: -
v_gene: TRBV29-1
j_gene: TRBJ2-2
d_gene: -
CDR3nt: TGCAGCGCCTTAGGGGGATACGGGGAGCTGTTTTTT
CDR3aa: CSALGGYGELFF

abundance: -
v_gene: TRBV4-2
j_gene: TRBJ2-7
d_gene: TRBD2
CDR3nt: TGTGCCAGCAGCCAAGGACTAGCGGGAAATAACGTCTACGAGCAGTACTTC
CDR3aa: CASSQGLAGNNVYEQYF

abundance: -
v_gene: TRBV28
j_gene: TRBJ2-3
d_gene: TRBD2
CDR3nt: TGTGCCAGCAGTAAGAGGACTAGCGGGAGTGATACGCAGTATTTT
CDR3aa: CASSKRTSGSDTQYF

abundance: -
v_gene: TRBV7-8
j_gene: TRBJ2-1
d_gene: TRBD1
CDR3nt: TGTGCCAGCAGCTTAGCGTCACAGGGGGCTTTCGATGAGCAGTTCTTC
CDR3aa: CASSLASQGAFDEQFF

abundance: -
v_gene: TRBV4-3
j_gene: TRBJ2-3
d_gene: TRBD2
CDR3nt: TGCGCCAGCAGCCAAGATCGGCTAGCGGGAAGCACAGATACGCAGTATTTT
CDR3aa: CASSQDRLAGSTDTQYF

abundance: -
v_gene: TRBV28
j_gene: TRBJ2-1
d_gene: -
CDR3nt: TGTGCCAGCAGACCAGGAACTAGCCCCTACAATGAGCAGTTCTTC
CDR3aa: CASRPGTSPYNEQFF

abundance: -
v_gene: TRBV2
j_gene: TRBJ2-6
d_gene: TRBD1
CDR3nt: TGTGCCAGCACCCAAAACTGGGGGGACAGGGGTTCTGGGGCCAACGTCCTGACTTTC
CDR3aa: CASTQNWGDRGSGANVLTF

abundance: -
v_gene: TRBV5-8
j_gene: TRBJ2-7
d_gene: -
CDR3nt: TGTGCCAGCAGCTTGGACGGGACTTCACATCACGAGCAGTACTTC
CDR3aa: CASSLDGTSHHEQYF

abundance: -
v_gene: TRBV5-4
j_gene: TRBJ2-1
d_gene: -
CDR3nt: TGTGCCAGCAGCTTGATGGCAGGGAATGAGCAGTTCTTC
CDR3aa: CASSLMAGNEQFF

abundance: -
v_gene: TRBV7-9
j_gene: TRBJ2-3
d_gene: TRBD1
CDR3nt: TGTGCCAGCAGCGCGGACAGGGGGACCACAGATACGCAGTATTTT
CDR3aa: CASSADRGTTDTQYF

abundance: few
v_gene: TRBV14
j_gene: TRBJ2-1
d_gene: -
CDR3nt: TGTGCCAGCAGCCTCCTAAAATTCCTTTCGGACAATGAGCAGTTCTTC
CDR3aa: CASSLLKFLSDNEQFF

abundance: -
v_gene: TRBV27
j_gene: TRBJ2-6
d_gene: TRBD1
CDR3nt: TGTGCCAGCGCCGAGGGGGCGTCTGGGGCCAACGTCCTGACTTTC
CDR3aa: CASAEGASGANVLTF

abundance: -
v_gene: TRBV25-1
j_gene: TRBJ2-1
d_gene: TRBD2
CDR3nt: TGTGCCAGCAGTCCTCAGACTAGCGGGAGGCGGAATGAGCAGTTCTTC
CDR3aa: CASSPQTSGRRNEQFF

abundance: -
v_gene: TRBV27
j_gene: TRBJ2-1
d_gene: TRBD2
CDR3nt: TGTGCCAGCAGTTTGAGCGGGAGGGGCTCCTACAATGAGCAGTTCTTC
CDR3aa: CASSLSGRGSYNEQFF

abundance: -
v_gene: TRBV7-8
j_gene: TRBJ2-2
d_gene: TRBD2
CDR3nt: TGTGCCAGCAGGATGCGGGGGCTAGCGGGAAAGCCCGGGGAGCTGTTTTTT
CDR3aa: CASRMRGLAGKPGELFF

abundance: -
v_gene: TRBV29-1
j_gene: TRBJ1-2
d_gene: -
CDR3nt: TGCAGCGTTGAAGCCCAGTCCTATGGCTACACCTTC
CDR3aa: CSVEAQSYGYTF

abundance: -
v_gene: TRBV11-2
j_gene: TRBJ2-5
d_gene: -
CDR3nt: TGTGCCAGCAGCTTAGATCCCAGCGGGCAAGAGACCCAGTACTTC
CDR3aa: CASSLDPSGQETQYF

abundance: -
v_gene: TRBV6-6
j_gene: TRBJ1-6
d_gene: TRBD1
CDR3nt: TGTGCCAGCTTGGACAGGGATTATAATTCACCCCTCCACTTT
CDR3aa: CASLDRDYNSPLHF

abundance: -
v_gene: TRBV9
j_gene: TRBJ1-2
d_gene: -
CDR3nt: TGTGCCAGCAGCGACAGGGTTGGCTACACCTTC
CDR3aa: CASSDRVGYTF

abundance: -
v_gene: TRBV6-5
j_gene: TRBJ2-5
d_gene: -
CDR3nt: TGTGCCAGCACTGACCCCCGGACACCTCAAGAGACCCAGTACTTC
CDR3aa: CASTDPRTPQETQYF

abundance: -
v_gene: TRBV19
j_gene: TRBJ2-7
d_gene: TRBD2
CDR3nt: TGTGCCAGTAGTATGGGGGGGACTGAAGCATACGAGCAGTACTTC
CDR3aa: CASSMGGTEAYEQYF

abundance: -
v_gene: TRBV9
j_gene: TRBJ2-5
d_gene: TRBD2
CDR3nt: TGTGCCAGCAGCGTATTTACCGGGACTAGCGTCGAGACCCAGTACTTC
CDR3aa: CASSVFTGTSVETQYF

abundance: -
v_gene: TRBV6-6
j_gene: TRBJ2-2
d_gene: -
CDR3nt: TGTGCCAGCAGCCGGACAGACACCGGGGAGCTGTTTTTT
CDR3aa: CASSRTDTGELFF

abundance: -
v_gene: TRBV27
j_gene: TRBJ2-7
d_gene: TRBD2
CDR3nt: TGTGCCAGCAGTTTATCTAGCGGGTCATCCTACGAGCAGTACTTC
CDR3aa: CASSLSSGSSYEQYF

abundance: -
v_gene: TRBV14
j_gene: TRBJ2-1
d_gene: TRBD2
CDR3nt: TGTGCCAGCAGCCAACCCGGGACTAGCGGTTACAATGAGCAGTTCTTC
CDR3aa: CASSQPGTSGYNEQFF

abundance: -
v_gene: TRBV6-5
j_gene: TRBJ2-1
d_gene: -
CDR3nt: TGTGCCAGCAGTTACCAGATGTCCTACAATGAGCAGTTCTTC
CDR3aa: CASSYQMSYNEQFF

abundance: -
v_gene: TRBV19
j_gene: TRBJ1-1
d_gene: -
CDR3nt: TGTGCCAGTAGGTTCAGGGGCACTGAAGCTTTCTTT
CDR3aa: CASRFRGTEAFF

abundance: -
v_gene: TRBV11-2
j_gene: TRBJ2-7
d_gene: TRBD1
CDR3nt: TGTGCCAGCAGCTTAGGACAGGGGAGCTCCTACGAGCAGTACTTC
CDR3aa: CASSLGQGSSYEQYF

abundance: -
v_gene: TRBV9
j_gene: TRBJ2-3
d_gene: -
CDR3nt: TGTGCCAGCAGCGATCGGGAAGGCAGCACAGATACGCAGTATTTT
CDR3aa: CASSDREGSTDTQYF

abundance: -
v_gene: TRBV28
j_gene: TRBJ2-7
d_gene: TRBD1
CDR3nt: TGTGCCAGCAGTATTGGGGACAGATCCCTCTACGAGCAGTACTTC
CDR3aa: CASSIGDRSLYEQYF

abundance: once
v_gene: TRBV19
j_gene: TRBJ2-7
d_gene: TRBD2
CDR3nt: TGTGCCAGTAGTATAGGGACGGGGGGCTACGAGCAGTACTTC
CDR3aa: CASSIGTGGYEQYF

abundance: -
v_gene: TRBV2
j_gene: TRBJ1-5
d_gene: TRBD1
CDR3nt: TGTGCCAGCAAACGGGACAGGGTCAATCAGCCCCAGCATTTT
CDR3aa: CASKRDRVNQPQHF

abundance: -
v_gene: TRBV7-8
j_gene: TRBJ2-5
d_gene: -
CDR3nt: TGTGCCAGCAGCTTACTCGGGTACCAAGAGACCCAGTACTTC
CDR3aa: CASSLLGYQETQYF

abundance: -
v_gene: TRBV6-5
j_gene: TRBJ2-7
d_gene: -
CDR3nt: TGTGCCAGCAGTTACTCGAACTCCGAGCAGTACTTC
CDR3aa: CASSYSNSEQYF